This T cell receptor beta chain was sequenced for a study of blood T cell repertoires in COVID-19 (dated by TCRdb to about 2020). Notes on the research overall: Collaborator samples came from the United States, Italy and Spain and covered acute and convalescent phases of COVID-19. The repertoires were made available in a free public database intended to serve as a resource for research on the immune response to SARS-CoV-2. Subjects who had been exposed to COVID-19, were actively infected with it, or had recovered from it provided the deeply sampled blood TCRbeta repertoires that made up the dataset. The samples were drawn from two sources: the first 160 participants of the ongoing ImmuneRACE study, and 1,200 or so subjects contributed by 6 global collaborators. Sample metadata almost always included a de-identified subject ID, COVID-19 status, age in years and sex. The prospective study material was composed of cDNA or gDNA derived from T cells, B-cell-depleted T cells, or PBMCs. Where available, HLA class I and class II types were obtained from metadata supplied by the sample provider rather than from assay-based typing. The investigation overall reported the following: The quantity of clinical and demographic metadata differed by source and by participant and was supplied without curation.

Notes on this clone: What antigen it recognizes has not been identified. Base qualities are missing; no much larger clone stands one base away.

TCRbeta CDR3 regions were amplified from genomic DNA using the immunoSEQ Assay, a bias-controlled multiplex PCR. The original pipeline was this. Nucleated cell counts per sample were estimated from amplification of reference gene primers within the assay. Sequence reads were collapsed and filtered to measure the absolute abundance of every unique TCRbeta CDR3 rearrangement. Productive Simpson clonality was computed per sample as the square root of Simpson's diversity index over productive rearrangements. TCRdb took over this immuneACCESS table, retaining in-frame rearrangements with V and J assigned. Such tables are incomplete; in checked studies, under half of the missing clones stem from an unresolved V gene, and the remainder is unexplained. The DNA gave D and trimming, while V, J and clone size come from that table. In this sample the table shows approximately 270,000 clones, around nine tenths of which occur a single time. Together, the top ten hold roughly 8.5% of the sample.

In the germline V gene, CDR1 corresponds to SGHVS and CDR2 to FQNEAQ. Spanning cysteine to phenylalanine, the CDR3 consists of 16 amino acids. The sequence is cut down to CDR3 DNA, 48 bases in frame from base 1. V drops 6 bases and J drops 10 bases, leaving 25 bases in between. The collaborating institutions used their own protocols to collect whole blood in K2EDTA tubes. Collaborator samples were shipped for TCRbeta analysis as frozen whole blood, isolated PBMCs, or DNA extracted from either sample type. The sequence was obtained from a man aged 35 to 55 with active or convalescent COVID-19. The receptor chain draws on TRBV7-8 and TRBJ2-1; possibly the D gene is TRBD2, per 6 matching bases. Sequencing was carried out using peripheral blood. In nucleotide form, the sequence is TGTGCCAGCAGGCCACCGGGGGACCTAGGACTCGGCGAGCAGTTCTTC. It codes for CASRPPGDLGLGEQFF.